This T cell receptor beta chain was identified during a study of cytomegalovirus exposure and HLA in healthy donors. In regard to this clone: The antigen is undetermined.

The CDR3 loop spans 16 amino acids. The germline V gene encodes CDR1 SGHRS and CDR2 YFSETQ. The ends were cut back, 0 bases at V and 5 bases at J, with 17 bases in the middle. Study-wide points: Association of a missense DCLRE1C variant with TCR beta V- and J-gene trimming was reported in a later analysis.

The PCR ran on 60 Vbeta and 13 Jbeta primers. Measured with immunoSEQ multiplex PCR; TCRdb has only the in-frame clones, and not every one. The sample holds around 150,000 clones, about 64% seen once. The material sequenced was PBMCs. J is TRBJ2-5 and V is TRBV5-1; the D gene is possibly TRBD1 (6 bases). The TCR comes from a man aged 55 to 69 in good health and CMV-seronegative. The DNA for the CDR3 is TGCGCCAGCAGCTTGGTCCCCCCAGGCCAGGGGGAGACCCAGTACTTC. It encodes CASSLVPPGQGETQYF.